One and the same sample provided the 25 T cell receptor beta chains below, sequenced in a study of cytomegalovirus exposure and HLA in healthy donors. Use of 60 Vbeta and 13 Jbeta primers characterized the PCR. Sequencing used immunoSEQ multiplex PCR; TCRdb keeps in-frame clones, though not all of them. The repertoire has approximately 150,000 clones, roughly three quarters of them found once; the top ten carry 7%. Sample: PBMCs. The receptors originated from a woman aged 40-49 years in good health and CMV-seropositive.

V is TRBV27 and J is TRBJ2-2, with a weak D call TRBD1 (6 bases). The CDR3 has 18 residues. Germline CDR1 MNHEY, CDR2 SMNVEV (reference sequence). V gave up 6 bases and J gave up 4 bases, with 24 bases separating them. The chain's CDR3 is CASSPNSRQASSTGELFF. In DNA, the CDR3 is TGTGCCAGCAGCCCTAACTCCAGACAGGCATCTAGCACCGGGGAGCTGTTTTTT.

The genes are TRBV27 and TRBJ1-1; a possible D gene is TRBD1 (5 bases). The length of the CDR3 is 16 residues. Between the trimmed V and J ends, which lost 0 bases and 1 base, there was a span of 12 bases. CDR1 is MNHEY and CDR2 is SMNVEV in the germline V gene (reference sequence). This CDR3 reads CASSLSFGTKNTEAFF. In nucleotides, the CDR3 is TGTGCCAGCAGTTTATCATTTGGGACTAAGAACACTGAAGCTTTCTTT.

J is TRBJ1-2 and V is TRBV2; 9 nucleotides agree with TRBD1. The germline gives CDR1 SNHLY, CDR2 FYNNEI. V gave up 1 base and J gave up 4 bases; unmatched junction bases: 7. The CDR3 contains 16 residues. Here the CDR3 DNA reads TGTGCCAGCAGTGAAGTGGGACAGGGATTCTTCTATGGCTACACCTTC. Protein sequence: CASSEVGQGFFYGYTF.

The chain employs TRBV6-1 and TRBJ1-2; D call uncertain. Germline values: CDR1 MNHNS, CDR2 SASEGT. Trimming took 6 bases from V and 0 from J, leaving 20 bases between them. The CDR3 has 17 amino acids. Here the CDR3 reads CASREKVGRETNYGYTF. The CDR3 nucleotides read TGTGCCAGCAGAGAAAAAGTTGGGCGGGAAACTAACTATGGCTACACCTTC.

The table lists this clone with a count of one. The chain recombines TRBV6-5 with TRBJ1-2, with TRBD1 as a possible D gene (5 bases). CDR1 MNHEY and CDR2 SVGAGI come from the germline V gene. This CDR3 is built from 15 residues. V was clipped by 0 bases and J by 5 bases, with 13 bases between them. Here the CDR3 reads CASSYSTGGVYGYTF. The DNA for the CDR3 is TGTGCCAGCAGTTACTCGACGGGGGGGGTTTATGGCTACACCTTC.

The chain joins TRBV28 to TRBJ1-6; tentative D call: TRBD1 (6 bases). The ends were cut back, 6 bases at V and 10 bases at J, with 22 bases in the middle. The germline V gene encodes CDR1 MDHEN and CDR2 SYDVKM. The CDR3 is 16 residues long. In nucleotides, the CDR3 is TGTGCCAGCAGGCCAACTGGCAGGGGAATAGGATCACCCCTCCACTTT. This translates into CASRPTGRGIGSPLHF. Filled out from reference TRBV28 and TRBJ1-6, the complete variable domain reads DVKVTQSSRYLVKRTGEKVFLECVQDMDHENMFWYRQDPGLGLRLIYFSYDVKMKEKGDIPEGYSVSREKKERFSLILESASTNQTSMYLCASRPTGRGIGSPLHFGNGTRLTVT.

With respect to this clone: The germline gene is not matched at one end of the junction; a read error may be the cause. This chain uses TRBV7-9 with TRBJ1-3, with D possibly TRBD1 on 6 matching bases. The CDR3 extends over 16 amino acids. From germline, CDR1 is SEHNR and CDR2 FQNEAQ (reference sequence). CDR3 DNA sequence: TGTTCCAGCAGCTTAGTTACTCGGGACATAGGAAACACCATATATTTT. It specifies CSSSLVTRDIGNTIYF. The entire variable domain, with the rest obtained from reference TRBV7-9 and TRBJ1-3, is as follows: DTGVSQNPRHKITKRGQNVTFRCDPISEHNRLYWYRQTLGQGPEFLTYFQNEAQLEKSRLLSDRFSAERPKGSFSTLEIQRTEQGDSAMYLCSSSLVTRDIGNTIYFGEGSWLTVV.

The CDR3 loop is CASIGGTEAFF. The CDR3 region has the DNA TGTGCCAGCATCGGCGGTACTGAAGCTTTCTTT. The J gene is TRBJ1-1, the V gene TRBV27, with D unclear. The CDR3 runs to 11 residues. From germline, CDR1 is MNHEY and CDR2 SMNVEV (reference sequence). V was shortened by 7 bases and J by 5 bases, with 8 bases between the two germline ends.

The J gene is TRBJ2-2, the V gene TRBV5-6; possibly TRBD2 for D (6 bases). V lost 0 bases and J 3 bases, leaving 9 bases between the germline ends. Germline loops: CDR1 SGHDT, CDR2 YYEEEE. The CDR3 has 15 amino acids. CDR3 protein: CASSLVGTHTGELFF. The CDR3, as DNA: TGTGCCAGCAGCTTGGTTGGGACTCACACCGGGGAGCTGTTTTTT.

This rearrangement joins TRBV28 to TRBJ1-2, with D unclear. This CDR3 has 14 amino acids. CDR1 and CDR2 (germline): MDHEN, SYDVKM. V was cut by 3 bases and J by 3 bases, with 11 bases left in between. CDR3 DNA sequence: TGTGCCAGCAGTTTGGGGAGCGCTGACTATGGCTACACCTTC. Residues: CASSLGSADYGYTF.

The chain carries TRBV5-5 and TRBJ1-5, with TRBD1 identical over 10 bases. The V gene end was trimmed by 3 bases and the J gene end by 2 bases; junction bases not matched to a gene: 2. The CDR3 consists of 15 residues. Germline CDR1 reads SGHKS; CDR2 reads YYEKEE (reference sequence). In DNA form, the CDR3 reads TGTGCCAGCAGCTCCGGGACAGGGGGCAATCAGCCCCAGCATTTT. This codes for CASSSGTGGNQPQHF.

This clone has just a few counts. The genes are TRBV6-5 and TRBJ2-1, with D perhaps TRBD2 (6 bases). Germline values: CDR1 MNHEY, CDR2 SVGAGI. The CDR3 loop spans 14 amino acids. V was clipped by 5 bases and J by 4 bases, with 12 bases between them. The CDR3 DNA reads TGTGCCAGCAGTCCTGCGGGGCATTACAATGAGCAGTTCTTC. Its translation is CASSPAGHYNEQFF.

V usage is TRBV2 and J usage is TRBJ1-5; the D gene is possibly TRBD1 (5 bases). CDR1 SNHLY and CDR2 FYNNEI come from the germline V gene. Trimming shortened V by 6 bases and J by 5 bases, and 8 bases separated the two germline ends. The CDR3 has 12 amino acids. The CDR3 DNA reads TGTGCCAGCAGCATGACAGATCAGCCCCAGCATTTT. Amino acids: CASSMTDQPQHF.

The genes are TRBV5-6 and TRBJ1-2, with a weak D call TRBD1 (6 bases). This CDR3 comprises 14 residues. V lost 0 bases to trimming and J lost 3 bases, with 9 bases between them. Germline V gene lookup returns CDR1 SGHDT and CDR2 YYEEEE. As DNA, the CDR3 is TGTGCCAGCAGCTTGGGGACAGCGTACTATGGCTACACCTTC. Encoded protein: CASSLGTAYYGYTF.

The chain links TRBV5-1 to TRBJ2-3; 7 nucleotides match TRBD2. Trimming removed 5 bases from V and 2 bases from J; junction bases left unmatched: 8. This CDR3 has 15 residues. The germline V gene encodes CDR1 SGHRS and CDR2 YFSETQ. Written as DNA, the CDR3 is TGCGCCAGCAGAACCAGGGAGGGATTCACAGATACGCAGTATTTT. This encodes CASRTREGFTDTQYF.

The rearrangement links TRBV27 to TRBJ1-6; 7 bases fit TRBD1. The V and J ends lost 8 bases and 0 bases, in that order; junction bases with no gene match: 10. The V gene's germline CDR1 is MNHEY and CDR2 SMNVEV (reference sequence). The CDR3 runs 17 residues. CDR3 bases: TGTGCCAGCTCTCCAGGAACAGGGGTCTCCTATAATTCACCCCTCCACTTT. Protein: CASSPGTGVSYNSPLHF.

This chain connects TRBV4-3 to TRBJ2-1; 11 nucleotides agree with TRBD2. With V trimmed by 2 bases and J by 3 bases, 18 bases remained unmatched. The CDR3 is 21 amino acids. CDR1 is LGHNA, CDR2 YSLEER, per germline. This chain's CDR3 is CASSQKSAGVLAGGYYNEQFF. The CDR3 bases are TGCGCCAGCAGCCAAAAGTCGGCCGGGGTGCTAGCGGGGGGTTACTACAATGAGCAGTTCTTC.

This clone was picked up one time. The rearrangement uses TRBV10-1 and TRBJ2-1; 8 positions agree with TRBD1. Germline values: CDR1 WNHNN, CDR2 SYGVQD (reference sequence). J lost 9 bases, V lost 2 bases, and 9 bases had no gene match. The length of the CDR3 is 15 residues. The CDR3: CASSEGRQTGGEQFF. As DNA, the CDR3 is TGCGCCAGCAGTGAGGGACGCCAAACAGGGGGTGAGCAGTTCTTC.

The rearrangement uses TRBV5-1 and TRBJ2-3; 7 bases agree with TRBD2. Unmatched junction bases numbered 5, after V lost 1 base and J lost 3 bases. Germline V gene data show CDR1 as SGHRS and CDR2 as YFSETQ. The CDR3 runs 15 residues. The CDR3 sequence: CASSLRGVMTDTQYF. DNA of the CDR3: TGCGCCAGCAGCTTGCGGGGGGTGATGACAGATACGCAGTATTTT. The full variable domain, its missing parts supplied by reference TRBV5-1 and TRBJ2-3, is KAGVTQTPRYLIKTRGQQVTLSCSPISGHRSVSWYQQTPGQGLQFLFEYFSETQRNKGNFPGRFSGRQFSNSRSEMNVSTLELGDSALYLCASSLRGVMTDTQYFGPGTRLTVL.

This chain joins TRBV6-1 and TRBJ1-1, with D maybe TRBD1 (5 bases). This CDR3 region has 13 residues. Germline assignment: CDR1 MNHNS and CDR2 SASEGT. Deletions cut 10 bases from V and 3 bases from J, with 15 bases between. CDR3 sequence reads: CAIWGRGDTEAFF. In nucleotides, the CDR3 is TGTGCCATCTGGGGACGCGGGGACACTGAAGCTTTCTTT.

The chain is built from TRBV5-1 and TRBJ2-2; 8 bases map to TRBD1. Trimming at V came to 4 bases and at J to 1 base, leaving 6 bases not matched to a gene. Germline CDR1 reads SGHRS; CDR2 reads YFSETQ. The CDR3 contains 16 residues. This chain's CDR3 is CASSPGTGLNTGELFF. As DNA, the CDR3 is TGCGCCAGCAGCCCCGGGACAGGATTGAACACCGGGGAGCTGTTTTTT.

This chain uses TRBV7-9 with TRBJ2-6, with D tentatively TRBD1 (6 bases). V was clipped by 4 bases and J by 0 bases, with 19 bases between them. The CDR3 contains 19 residues. The germline V gene has CDR1 SEHNR and CDR2 FQNEAQ (reference sequence). The CDR3 region is CASSSSRQATFSGANVLTF. DNA of the CDR3: TGTGCCAGCAGCTCATCCCGACAGGCGACGTTCTCTGGGGCCAACGTCCTGACTTTC.

The CDR3 bases are TGTGCCAGCAGCCATGGACAGGGGAACGGGAACACTGAAGCTTTCTTT. Its translation is CASSHGQGNGNTEAFF. V and J are TRBV4-2 and TRBJ1-1; 9 bases align to TRBD1. Looked up from germline, CDR1 is LGHNA and CDR2 is YNFKEQ. This CDR3 region has 16 residues. The junction had 6 bases not matched to a gene; V was cut back by 3 bases and J by 1 base.

This chain uses TRBV15 with TRBJ1-1; D gene ambiguous. Germline CDR1 is LNHNV and CDR2 is YYDKDF (reference sequence). The germline V and J ends were trimmed by 0 bases and 0 bases, with 8 bases remaining between them. This CDR3 region has 15 residues. CDR3 region: CATSRDGNMNTEAFF. The CDR3 nucleotides read TGTGCCACCAGCAGAGATGGCAACATGAACACTGAAGCTTTCTTT. The whole variable domain, filled in from reference TRBV15 and TRBJ1-1, reads DAMVIQNPRYQVTQFGKPVTLSCSQTLNHNVMYWYQQKSSQAPKLLFHYYDKDFNNEADTPDNFQSRRPNTSFCFLDIRSPGLGDTAMYLCATSRDGNMNTEAFFGQGTRLTVV.

The gene calls are TRBV5-6 and TRBJ2-2; no firm D call. The germline V gene encodes CDR1 SGHDT and CDR2 YYEEEE. The CDR3 spans 16 residues. V gave up 1 base and J gave up 3 bases, with 13 bases separating them. CDR3 DNA: TGTGCCAGCAGCTTGTACCGGGTCGGAGACACCGGGGAGCTGTTTTTT. The encoded protein is CASSLYRVGDTGELFF.